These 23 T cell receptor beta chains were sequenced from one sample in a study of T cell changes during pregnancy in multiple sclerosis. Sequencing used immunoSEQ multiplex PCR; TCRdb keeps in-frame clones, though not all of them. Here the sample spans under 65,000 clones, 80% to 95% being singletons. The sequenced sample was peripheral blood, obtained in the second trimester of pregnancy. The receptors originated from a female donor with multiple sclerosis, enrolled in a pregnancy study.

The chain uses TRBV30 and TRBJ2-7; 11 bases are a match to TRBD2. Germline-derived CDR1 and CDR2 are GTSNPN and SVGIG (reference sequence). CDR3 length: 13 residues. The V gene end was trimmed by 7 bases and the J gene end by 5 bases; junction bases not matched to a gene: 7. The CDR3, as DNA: TGTGCCTCGCCACTAGCGGGAGCTGACGAGCAGTACTTC. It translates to CASPLAGADEQYF.

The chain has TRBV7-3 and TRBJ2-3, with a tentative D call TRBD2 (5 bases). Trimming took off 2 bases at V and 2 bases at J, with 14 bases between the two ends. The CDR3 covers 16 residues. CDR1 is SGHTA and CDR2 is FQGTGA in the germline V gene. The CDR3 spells CASSLRGSGSTDTQYF. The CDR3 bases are TGTGCCAGCAGCTTACGGGGAAGCGGTTCCACAGATACGCAGTATTTT.

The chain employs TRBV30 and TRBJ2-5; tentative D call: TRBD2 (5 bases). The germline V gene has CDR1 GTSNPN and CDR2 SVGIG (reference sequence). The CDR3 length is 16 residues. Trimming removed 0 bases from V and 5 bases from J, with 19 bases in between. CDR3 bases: TGTGCCTGGAGTGTATTCTACGGGGAAAGCGGTGAGACCCAGTACTTC. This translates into CAWSVFYGESGETQYF.

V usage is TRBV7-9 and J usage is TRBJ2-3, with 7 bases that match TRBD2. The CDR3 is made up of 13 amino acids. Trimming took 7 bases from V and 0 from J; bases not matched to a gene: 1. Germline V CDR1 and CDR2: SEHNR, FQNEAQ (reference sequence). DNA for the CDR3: TGTGCCAGCATGGGGGGGAGCACAGATACGCAGTATTTT. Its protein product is CASMGGSTDTQYF.

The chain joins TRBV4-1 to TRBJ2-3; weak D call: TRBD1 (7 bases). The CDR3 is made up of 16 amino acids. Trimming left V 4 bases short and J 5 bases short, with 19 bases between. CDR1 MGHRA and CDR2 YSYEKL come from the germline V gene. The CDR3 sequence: CASSRMQPQGGDTQYF. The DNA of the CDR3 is TGCGCCAGCAGCCGAATGCAACCCCAGGGGGGAGATACGCAGTATTTT.

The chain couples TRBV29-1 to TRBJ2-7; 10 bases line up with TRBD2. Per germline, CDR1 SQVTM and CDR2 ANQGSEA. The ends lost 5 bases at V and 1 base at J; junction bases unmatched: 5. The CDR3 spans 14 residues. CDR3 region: CSVTGLAASYEQYF. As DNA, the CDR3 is TGCAGCGTTACCGGACTAGCGGCATCCTACGAGCAGTACTTC.

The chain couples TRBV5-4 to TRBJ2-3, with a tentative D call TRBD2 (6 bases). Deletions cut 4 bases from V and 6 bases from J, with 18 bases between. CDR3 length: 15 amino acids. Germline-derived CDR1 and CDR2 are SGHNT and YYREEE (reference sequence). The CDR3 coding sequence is TGTGCCAGCAGCATGCGGGATACCGGAATGGATACGCAGTATTTT. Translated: CASSMRDTGMDTQYF.

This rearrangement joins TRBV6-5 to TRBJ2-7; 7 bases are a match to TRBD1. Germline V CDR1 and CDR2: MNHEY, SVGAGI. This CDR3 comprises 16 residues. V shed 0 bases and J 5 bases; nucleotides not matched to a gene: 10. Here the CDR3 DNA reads TGTGCCAGCAGTTACTCTTCGGGACAGCTGATGAACGAGCAGTACTTC. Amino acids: CASSYSSGQLMNEQYF.

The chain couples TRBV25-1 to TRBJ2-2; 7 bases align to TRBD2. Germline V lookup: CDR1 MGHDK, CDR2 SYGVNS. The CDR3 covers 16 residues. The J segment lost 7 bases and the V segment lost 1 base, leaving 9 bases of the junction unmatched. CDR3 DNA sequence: TGTGCCAGCAGTGAATTTGGCGGGAGAGTTAACGGGGAGCTGTTTTTT. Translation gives CASSEFGGRVNGELFF.

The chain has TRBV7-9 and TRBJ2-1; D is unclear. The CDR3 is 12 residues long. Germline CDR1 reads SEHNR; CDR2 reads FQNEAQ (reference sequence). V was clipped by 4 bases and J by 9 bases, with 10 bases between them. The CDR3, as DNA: TGTGCCAGCAGCTCACTCCAGGTTGAGCAGTTCTTC. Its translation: CASSSLQVEQFF.

The CDR3 protein is CASSQELAGGPEYF. The CDR3 DNA follows: TGTGCCAGCAGCCAAGAACTAGCGGGAGGGCCCGAGTACTTC. The V and J genes are TRBV13 and TRBJ2-5, with 13 positions matching TRBD2. The CDR3 contains 14 residues. Unmatched junction bases numbered 9, after V lost 5 bases and J lost 12 bases. CDR1 is PRHDT, CDR2 FYEKMQ, per germline (reference sequence).

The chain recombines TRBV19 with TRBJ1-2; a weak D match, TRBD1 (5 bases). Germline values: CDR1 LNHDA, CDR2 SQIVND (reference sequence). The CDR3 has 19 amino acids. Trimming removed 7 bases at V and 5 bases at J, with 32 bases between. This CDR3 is CASIPAGRIPRVFWYGYTF. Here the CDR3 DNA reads TGTGCCAGTATCCCGGCGGGACGGATTCCTAGGGTGTTCTGGTATGGCTACACCTTC.

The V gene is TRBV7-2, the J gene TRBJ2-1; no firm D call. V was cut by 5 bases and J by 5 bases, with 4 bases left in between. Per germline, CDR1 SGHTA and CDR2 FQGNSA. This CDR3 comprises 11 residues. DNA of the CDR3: TGTGCCAGCAGCCCGGACAATGAGCAGTTCTTC. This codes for CASSPDNEQFF.

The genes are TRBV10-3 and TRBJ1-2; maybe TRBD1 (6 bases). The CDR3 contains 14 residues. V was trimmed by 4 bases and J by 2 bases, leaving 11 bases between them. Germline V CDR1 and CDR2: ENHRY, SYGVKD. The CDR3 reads CAISGDINNYGYTF. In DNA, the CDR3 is TGTGCCATCAGTGGGGACATAAACAACTATGGCTACACCTTC.

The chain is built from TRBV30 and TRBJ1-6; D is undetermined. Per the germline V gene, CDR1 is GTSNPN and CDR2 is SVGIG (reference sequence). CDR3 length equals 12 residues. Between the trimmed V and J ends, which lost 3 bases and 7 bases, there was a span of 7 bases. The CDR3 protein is CAWRNTNSPLHF. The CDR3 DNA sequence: TGTGCCTGGAGGAACACCAATTCACCCCTCCACTTT.

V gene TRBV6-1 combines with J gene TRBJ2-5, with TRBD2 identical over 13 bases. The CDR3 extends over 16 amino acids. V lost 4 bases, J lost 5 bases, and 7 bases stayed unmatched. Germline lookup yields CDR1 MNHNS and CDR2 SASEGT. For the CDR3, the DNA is TGTGCCAGCAGTGGGACTAGCGGGGGCCTCCCCGAGACCCAGTACTTC. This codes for CASSGTSGGLPETQYF.

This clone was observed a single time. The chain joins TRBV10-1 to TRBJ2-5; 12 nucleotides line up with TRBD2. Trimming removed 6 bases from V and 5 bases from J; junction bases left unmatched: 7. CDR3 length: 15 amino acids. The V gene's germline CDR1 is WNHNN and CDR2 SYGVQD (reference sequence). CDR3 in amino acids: CASSAGLAGRETQYF. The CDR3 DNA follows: TGCGCCAGCAGCGCAGGACTAGCGGGAAGGGAGACCCAGTACTTC.

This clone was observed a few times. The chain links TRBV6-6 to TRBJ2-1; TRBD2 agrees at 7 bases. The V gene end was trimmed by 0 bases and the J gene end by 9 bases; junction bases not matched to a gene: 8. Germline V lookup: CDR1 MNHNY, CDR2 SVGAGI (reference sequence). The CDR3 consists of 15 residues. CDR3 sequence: CASSYSREGGSEQFF. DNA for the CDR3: TGTGCCAGCAGTTACTCCAGGGAGGGCGGGAGTGAGCAGTTCTTC.

The CDR3 DNA sequence: TGTGCCAGCACCGGGGGACAGGGGGCATCAACTAATGAAAAACTGTTTTTT. It translates to CASTGGQGASTNEKLFF. The chain carries TRBV28 and TRBJ1-4; 12 nucleotides line up with TRBD1. Losses at the gene ends were 7 bases for V and 0 bases for J; bases not matched to a gene: 6. Germline CDR1 reads MDHEN; CDR2 reads SYDVKM. CDR3 length: 17 amino acids.

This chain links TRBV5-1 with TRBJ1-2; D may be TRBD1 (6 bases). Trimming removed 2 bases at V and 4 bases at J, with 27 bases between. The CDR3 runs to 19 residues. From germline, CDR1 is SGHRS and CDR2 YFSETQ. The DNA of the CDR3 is TGCGCCAGCAGCTTAAGTGGTGGCGGACAGAAGCATCATTTCTATGGCTACACCTTC. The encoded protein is CASSLSGGGQKHHFYGYTF.

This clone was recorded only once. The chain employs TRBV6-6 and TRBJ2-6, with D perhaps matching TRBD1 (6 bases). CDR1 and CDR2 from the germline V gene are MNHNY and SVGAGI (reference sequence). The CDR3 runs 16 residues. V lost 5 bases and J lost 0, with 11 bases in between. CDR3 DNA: TGTGCCAGCAGTGGAACAGGGAGCTCTGGGGCCAACGTCCTGACTTTC. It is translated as CASSGTGSSGANVLTF.

The CDR3 sequence: CASSLVGDLSYEQYF. In DNA, the CDR3 is TGTGCCAGCAGCTTGGTAGGGGATCTCTCCTACGAGCAGTACTTC. V and J are TRBV5-4 and TRBJ2-7; tentatively, D is TRBD1 (5 bases). This CDR3 comprises 15 residues. Germline V gene sequence: CDR1 SGHNT, CDR2 YYREEE (reference sequence). The V gene lost 0 bases and the J gene lost 0 bases, with 10 bases spanning the gap. The full variable domain, with the rest looked up from reference TRBV5-4 and TRBJ2-7, is ETGVTQSPTHLIKTRGQQVTLRCSSQSGHNTVSWYQQALGQGPQFIFQYYREEENGRGNFPPRFSGLQFPNYSSELNVNALELDDSALYLCASSLVGDLSYEQYFGPGTRLTVT.

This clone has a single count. The CDR3 DNA is TGCGCCAGCAGCTTGAGCTGGACTAGCGGGATCTTAACCTACGAGCAGTACTTC. It specifies CASSLSWTSGILTYEQYF. The genes are TRBV5-1 and TRBJ2-7, with TRBD2 matching over 12 bases. The CDR3 sequence is 18 residues long. Losses at the gene ends were 1 base for V and 2 bases for J; bases not matched to a gene: 10. From germline, CDR1 is SGHRS and CDR2 YFSETQ.